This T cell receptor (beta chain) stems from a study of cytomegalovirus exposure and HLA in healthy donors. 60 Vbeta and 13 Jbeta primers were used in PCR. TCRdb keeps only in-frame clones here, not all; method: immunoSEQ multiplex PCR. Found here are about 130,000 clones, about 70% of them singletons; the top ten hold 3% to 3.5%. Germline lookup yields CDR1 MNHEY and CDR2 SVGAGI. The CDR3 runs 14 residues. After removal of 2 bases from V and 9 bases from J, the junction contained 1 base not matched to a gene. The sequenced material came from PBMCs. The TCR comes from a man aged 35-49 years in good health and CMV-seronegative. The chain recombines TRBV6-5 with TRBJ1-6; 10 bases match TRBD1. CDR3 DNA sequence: TGTGCCAGCAGTTACCGGACAGGGGGTTCACCCCTCCACTTT. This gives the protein CASSYRTGGSPLHF.